Listed below are T cell receptor beta chains from one sample, sequenced in a study of vaccination and CD4 T cells after COVID-19. TCRdb fed the PCR reads into MiXCR, producing one record per CDR3 protein. This sample carries about 12,000 distinct CDR3 sequences, around 30% of them seen once, and the ten largest clones take 23%. The antigens of these receptors remain unknown. Sequenced: cultured CD4+ T cells from blood. All receptors derive from a human donor with COVID-19. CDR3s leave out the opening cysteine and the closing phenylalanine or tryptophan.

V	J	CDR3
TRBV6-1	TRBJ2-2	ASRASGTSGGRELF
TRBV7-2	TRBJ2-7	ASTLPGLAGVHEQY
TRBV20-1	TRBJ2-3	SARDRVSPTDTQY
TRBV12-3/TRBV12-4	TRBJ2-3	ASSRASGGSTDTQY
TRBV27	TRBJ2-4	ASSLSGGQRY
TRBV20-1	TRBJ2-5	SAGTATQY
TRBV2	TRBJ2-6	ASSEQGLGANVLT
TRBV20-1	TRBJ2-3	SARDPKAGAGGDTQY
TRBV6-2/TRBV6-3	TRBJ2-3	ASSSSTAGGVPSTDTQY
TRBV20-1	TRBJ1-1	SAAVQGAEAF
TRBV7-3	TRBJ2-1	ASSLKTGLTYNEQF
TRBV20-1	TRBJ2-2	SAPGQSNTGELF
TRBV19	TRBJ2-1	ASSTFHNEQF
TRBV20-1	TRBJ2-5	SANPPGLWLETQY
TRBV28	TRBJ1-3	ASRITGTSKSGNTIY
TRBV28	TRBJ1-6	ASSSPPGVGNSPLH
TRBV20-1	TRBJ1-1	SARDIRTGWNTEAF
TRBV20-1	TRBJ2-7	SFRQGINEQY
TRBV7-2	TRBJ1-5	ASSFPGTNQPQH
TRBV29-1	TRBJ1-5	SARDNYNQPQH
TRBV6-2/TRBV6-3	TRBJ2-7	ATLPGARPHEQY
TRBV9	TRBJ1-1	ASSVIGFRDTEAF
TRBV20-1	TRBJ1-2	SASRQGGGYT
TRBV5-1	TRBJ2-5	ASSLSQGGETQY
TRBV30	TRBJ1-6	AWRGNRGSYNSPLH
TRBV7-9	TRBJ1-1	ASSRHENTEAF
TRBV6-2/TRBV6-3	TRBJ1-4	ASNPGHPNEKLF
TRBV19	TRBJ2-1	ASSIMPGGLYNEQF
TRBV11-2	TRBJ2-5	ASSPGGGETQY
TRBV2	TRBJ1-1	ASIETVTGGEAF
TRBV4-1	TRBJ1-3	ASSQPIGLNSGNTIY
TRBV11-2	TRBJ2-1	ASNGLAGASSYNEQF
TRBV2	TRBJ1-1	ASSEVAVSTEAF
TRBV5-8	TRBJ1-2	ASRELLIWGRRTGNT
TRBV18	TRBJ1-5	ASSTGEGQPQH
TRBV19	TRBJ2-5	ASRQAGETQY
TRBV7-2	TRBJ2-7	ASSLDSRYSYEQY
TRBV6-1	TRBJ2-3	ASTLRSGDTQY
TRBV28	TRBJ2-2	ASSLFGKGTNTGELF
TRBV27	TRBJ2-7	ASSLSGTSGAYEQY
TRBV18	TRBJ1-1	ASSPSPDRNTEAF